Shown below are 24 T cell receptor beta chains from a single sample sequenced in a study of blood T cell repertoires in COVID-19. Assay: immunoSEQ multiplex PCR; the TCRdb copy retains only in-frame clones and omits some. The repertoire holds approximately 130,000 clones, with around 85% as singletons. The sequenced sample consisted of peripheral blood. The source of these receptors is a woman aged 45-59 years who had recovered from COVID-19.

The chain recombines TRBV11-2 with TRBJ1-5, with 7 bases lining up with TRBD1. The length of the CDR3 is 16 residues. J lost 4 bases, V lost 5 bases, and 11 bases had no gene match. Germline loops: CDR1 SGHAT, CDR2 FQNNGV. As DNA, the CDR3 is TGTGCCAGCAGCGGCGTCATACAGGGGTTAAATCAGCCCCAGCATTTT. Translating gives CASSGVIQGLNQPQHF. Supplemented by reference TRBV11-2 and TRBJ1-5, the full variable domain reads EAGVAQSPRYKIIEKRQSVAFWCNPISGHATLYWYQQILGQGPKLLIQFQNNGVVDDSQLPKDRFSAERLKGVDSTLKIQPAKLEDSAVYLCASSGVIQGLNQPQHFGDGTRLSIL.

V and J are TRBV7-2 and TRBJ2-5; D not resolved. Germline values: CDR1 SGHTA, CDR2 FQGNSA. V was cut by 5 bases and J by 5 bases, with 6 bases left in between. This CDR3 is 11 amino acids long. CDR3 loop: CASSQLETQYF. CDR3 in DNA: TGTGCCAGCAGCCAGTTGGAGACCCAGTACTTC.

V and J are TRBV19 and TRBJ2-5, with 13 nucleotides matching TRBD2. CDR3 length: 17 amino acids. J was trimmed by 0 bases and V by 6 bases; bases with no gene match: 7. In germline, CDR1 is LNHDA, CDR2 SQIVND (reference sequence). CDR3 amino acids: CASSGTSGDSYQETQYF. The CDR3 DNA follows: TGTGCCAGTAGCGGGACTAGCGGGGACTCGTACCAAGAGACCCAGTACTTC.

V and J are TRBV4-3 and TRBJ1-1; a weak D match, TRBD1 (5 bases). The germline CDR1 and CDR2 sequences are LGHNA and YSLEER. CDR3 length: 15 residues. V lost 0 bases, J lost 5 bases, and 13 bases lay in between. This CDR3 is CASSQDRAGRTEAFF. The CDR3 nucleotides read TGCGCCAGCAGCCAAGATCGGGCGGGGCGGACTGAAGCTTTCTTT.

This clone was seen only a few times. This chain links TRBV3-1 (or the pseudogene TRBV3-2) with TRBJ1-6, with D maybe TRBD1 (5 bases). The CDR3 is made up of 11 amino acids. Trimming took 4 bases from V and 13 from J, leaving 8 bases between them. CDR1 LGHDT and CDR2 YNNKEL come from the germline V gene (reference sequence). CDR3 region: CASSRGGPLHF. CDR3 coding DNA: TGTGCCAGCAGCCGGGGGGGTCCCCTCCACTTT.

The CDR3 nucleotides read TGTGCCAGCAGCCCCCTCCCCCTAGCGGGAGAGGGGGAGCAGTTCTTC. Translation gives CASSPLPLAGEGEQFF. The chain carries TRBV7-9 and TRBJ2-1; TRBD2 aligns across 10 bases. Unmatched junction bases numbered 14, after V lost 5 bases and J lost 10 bases. The germline V gene encodes CDR1 SEHNR and CDR2 FQNEAQ (reference sequence). The CDR3 length is 16 residues.

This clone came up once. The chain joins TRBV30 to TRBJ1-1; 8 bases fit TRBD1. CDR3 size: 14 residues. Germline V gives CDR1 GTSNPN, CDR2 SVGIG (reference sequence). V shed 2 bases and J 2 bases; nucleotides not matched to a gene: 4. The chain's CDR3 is CAWSLGTGNTEAFF. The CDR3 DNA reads TGTGCCTGGAGTTTGGGGACAGGCAACACTGAAGCTTTCTTT.

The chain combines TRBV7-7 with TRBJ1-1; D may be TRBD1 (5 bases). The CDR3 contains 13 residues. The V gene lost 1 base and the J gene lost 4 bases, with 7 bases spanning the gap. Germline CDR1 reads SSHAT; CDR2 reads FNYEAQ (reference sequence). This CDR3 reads CASSLGQGTEAFF. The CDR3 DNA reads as TGTGCCAGCAGCTTAGGTCAGGGCACTGAAGCTTTCTTT.

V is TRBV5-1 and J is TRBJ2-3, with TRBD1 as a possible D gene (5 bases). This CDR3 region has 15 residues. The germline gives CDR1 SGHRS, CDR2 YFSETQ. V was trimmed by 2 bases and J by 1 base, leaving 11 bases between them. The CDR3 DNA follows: TGCGCCAGCAGCTTTAATGGACATGGCACAGATACGCAGTATTTT. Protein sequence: CASSFNGHGTDTQYF.

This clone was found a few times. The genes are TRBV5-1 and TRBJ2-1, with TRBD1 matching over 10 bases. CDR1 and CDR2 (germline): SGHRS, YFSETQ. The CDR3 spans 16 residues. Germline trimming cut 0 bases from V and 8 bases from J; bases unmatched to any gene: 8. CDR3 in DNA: TGCGCCAGCAGCTTGGCTACCGGGACAGGGGCATATGAGCAGTTCTTC. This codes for CASSLATGTGAYEQFF.

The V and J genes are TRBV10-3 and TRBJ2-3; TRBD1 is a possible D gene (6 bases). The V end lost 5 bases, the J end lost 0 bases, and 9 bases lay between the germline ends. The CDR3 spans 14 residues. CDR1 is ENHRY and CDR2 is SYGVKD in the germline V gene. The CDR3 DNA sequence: TGTGCCATCAGTTGGACAGAGAGCACAGATACGCAGTATTTT. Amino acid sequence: CAISWTESTDTQYF.

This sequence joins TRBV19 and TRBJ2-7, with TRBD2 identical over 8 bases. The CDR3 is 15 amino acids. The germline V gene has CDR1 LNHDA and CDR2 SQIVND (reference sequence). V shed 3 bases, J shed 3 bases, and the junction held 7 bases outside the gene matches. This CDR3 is CASSIYRAGGYEQYF. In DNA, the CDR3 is TGTGCCAGTAGTATTTACAGGGCGGGGGGCTACGAGCAGTACTTC. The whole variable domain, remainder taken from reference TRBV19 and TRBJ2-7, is DGGITQSPKYLFRKEGQNVTLSCEQNLNHDAMYWYRQDPGQGLRLIYYSQIVNDFQKGDIAEGYSVSREKKESFPLTVTSAQKNPTAFYLCASSIYRAGGYEQYFGPGTRLTVT.

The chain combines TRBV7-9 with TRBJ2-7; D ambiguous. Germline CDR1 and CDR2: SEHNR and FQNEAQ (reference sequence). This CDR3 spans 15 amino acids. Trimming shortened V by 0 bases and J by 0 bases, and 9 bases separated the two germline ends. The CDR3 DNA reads TGTGCCAGCAGCTTAGCGGCATCCAGCTCCTACGAGCAGTACTTC. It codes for CASSLAASSSYEQYF.

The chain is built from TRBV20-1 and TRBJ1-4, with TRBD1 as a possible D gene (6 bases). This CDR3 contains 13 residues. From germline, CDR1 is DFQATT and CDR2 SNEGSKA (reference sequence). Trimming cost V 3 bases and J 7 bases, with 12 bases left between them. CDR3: CSASGGQREKLFF. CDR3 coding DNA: TGCAGTGCTAGTGGGGGGCAACGTGAAAAACTGTTTTTT.

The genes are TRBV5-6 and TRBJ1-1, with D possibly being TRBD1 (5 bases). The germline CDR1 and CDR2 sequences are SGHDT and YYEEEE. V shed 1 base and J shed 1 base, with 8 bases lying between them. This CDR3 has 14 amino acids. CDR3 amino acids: CASSLQGRNTEAFF. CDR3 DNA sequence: TGTGCCAGCAGCTTGCAGGGTCGGAACACTGAAGCTTTCTTT.

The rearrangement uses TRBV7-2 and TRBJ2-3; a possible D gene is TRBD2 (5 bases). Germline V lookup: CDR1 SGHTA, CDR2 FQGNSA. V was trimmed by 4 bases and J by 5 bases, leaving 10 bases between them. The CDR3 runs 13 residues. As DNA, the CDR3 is TGTGCCAGCAGCTCAACTCGGGGAGATACGCAGTATTTT. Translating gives CASSSTRGDTQYF.

CDR3 bases: TGTGCCAGCAGCAAAGAATACAGGGATCGTAATTCACCCCTCCACTTT. This gives the protein CASSKEYRDRNSPLHF. The chain joins TRBV21-1 to TRBJ1-6; the tabulated D call, TRBD1, remains unverified against the DNA. TRBV21-1 represents a pseudogene. This CDR3 spans 16 amino acids.

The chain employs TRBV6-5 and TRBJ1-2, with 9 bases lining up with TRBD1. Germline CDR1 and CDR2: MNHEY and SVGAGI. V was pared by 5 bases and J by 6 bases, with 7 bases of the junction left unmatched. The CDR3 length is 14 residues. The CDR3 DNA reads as TGTGCCAGCAGTCTACAGGGGGCGCTGGATGGCTACACCTTC. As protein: CASSLQGALDGYTF.

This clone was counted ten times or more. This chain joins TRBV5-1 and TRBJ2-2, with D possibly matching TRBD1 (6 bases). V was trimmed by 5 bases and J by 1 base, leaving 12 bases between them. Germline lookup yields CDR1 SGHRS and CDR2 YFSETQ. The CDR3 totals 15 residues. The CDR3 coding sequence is TGCGCCAGCAGTCAGGGACACCGGAACACCGGGGAGCTGTTTTTT. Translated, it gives CASSQGHRNTGELFF. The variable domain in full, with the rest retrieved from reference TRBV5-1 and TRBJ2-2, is KAGVTQTPRYLIKTRGQQVTLSCSPISGHRSVSWYQQTPGQGLQFLFEYFSETQRNKGNFPGRFSGRQFSNSRSEMNVSTLELGDSALYLCASSQGHRNTGELFFGEGSRLTVL.

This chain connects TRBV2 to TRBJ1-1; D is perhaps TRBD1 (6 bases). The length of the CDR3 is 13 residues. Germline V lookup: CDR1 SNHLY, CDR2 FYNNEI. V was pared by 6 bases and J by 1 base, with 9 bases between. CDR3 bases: TGTGCCAGCAGCGGGACAAGGAACACTGAAGCTTTCTTT. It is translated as CASSGTRNTEAFF.

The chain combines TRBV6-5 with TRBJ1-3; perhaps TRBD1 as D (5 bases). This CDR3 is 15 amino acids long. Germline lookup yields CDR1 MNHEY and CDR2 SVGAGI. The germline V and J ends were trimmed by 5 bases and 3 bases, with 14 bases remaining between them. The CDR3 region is CASSPSGGGGNTIYF. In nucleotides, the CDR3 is TGTGCCAGCAGTCCCTCCGGGGGGGGTGGAAACACCATATATTTT.

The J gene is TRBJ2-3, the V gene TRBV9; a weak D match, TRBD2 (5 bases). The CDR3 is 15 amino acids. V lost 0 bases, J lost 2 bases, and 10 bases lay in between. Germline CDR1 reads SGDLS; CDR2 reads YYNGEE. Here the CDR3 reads CASSVAGSSTDTQYF. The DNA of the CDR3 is TGTGCCAGCAGCGTAGCGGGGTCCTCCACAGATACGCAGTATTTT.

CDR3 DNA: TGTGCCAGCAGGCAATCAGGGGGTACCGGGGAGCTGTTTTTT. This translates into CASRQSGGTGELFF. V is TRBV7-3 and J is TRBJ2-2; 7 positions agree with TRBD1. After removal of 6 bases from V and 5 bases from J, the junction contained 6 bases not matched to a gene. The CDR3 runs to 14 residues. CDR1 SGHTA and CDR2 FQGTGA come from the germline V gene.

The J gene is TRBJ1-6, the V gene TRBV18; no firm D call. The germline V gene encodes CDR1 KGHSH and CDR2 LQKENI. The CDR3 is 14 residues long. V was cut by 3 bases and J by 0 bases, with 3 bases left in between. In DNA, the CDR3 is TGTGCCAGCTCACCCAGCTCCTATAATTCACCCCTCCACTTT. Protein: CASSPSSYNSPLHF.